Listed here are 23 T cell receptor beta chains from one sample, sequenced in a study of blood T cell repertoires in COVID-19. Some clones are missing from TCRdb's copy, which holds only in-frame ones; the method was immunoSEQ multiplex PCR. The data show tens of thousands of clones, around 74% seen once. The sample consisted of peripheral blood. Receptors were obtained from a woman older than 75 with active or convalescent COVID-19.

The chain recombines TRBV4-1 with TRBJ2-5, with D hard to call. Trimming took 3 bases from V and 5 from J, leaving 13 bases between them. This CDR3 is built from 14 residues. Germline CDR1 reads MGHRA; CDR2 reads YSYEKL. The DNA of the CDR3 is TGCGCCAGCAGCCAGGCGGAACTCTCGGAGACCCAGTACTTC. Residues: CASSQAELSETQYF.

This chain uses TRBV10-3 with TRBJ2-1; the D gene is possibly TRBD1 (6 bases). Looked up from germline, CDR1 is ENHRY and CDR2 is SYGVKD. Trimming left V 3 bases short and J 6 bases short, with 9 bases between. CDR3 length: 13 amino acids. CDR3 sequence: CAISEQQGNEQFF. DNA for the CDR3: TGTGCCATCAGTGAACAACAGGGCAATGAGCAGTTCTTC.

J is TRBJ1-6 and V is TRBV7-8; the match to TRBD1 covers 12 bases. The J segment lost 10 bases and the V segment lost 8 bases, leaving 12 bases of the junction unmatched. The V gene's germline CDR1 is SGHVS and CDR2 FQNEAQ. The CDR3 totals 16 residues. The CDR3 loop is CASYRDRGLSASPLHF. DNA of the CDR3: TGTGCCAGCTACCGGGACAGGGGGCTGTCAGCATCACCCCTCCACTTT.

This chain joins TRBV6-5 and TRBJ1-3, with D unclear. V was shortened by 6 bases and J by 4 bases, with 10 bases between the two germline ends. The CDR3 consists of 13 residues. Germline CDR1 is MNHEY and CDR2 is SVGAGI. The CDR3 sequence is CASRTNGGNTIYF. As DNA, the CDR3 is TGTGCCAGCAGAACTAATGGAGGAAACACCATATATTTT.

The rearrangement uses TRBV14 and TRBJ2-3, with 9 nucleotides matching TRBD1. CDR1 SGHDN and CDR2 FVKESK come from the germline V gene. This CDR3 region has 14 residues. Germline trimming cut 2 bases from V and 5 bases from J; bases unmatched to any gene: 2. In DNA form, the CDR3 reads TGTGCCAGCAGCCAATGGACAGGGGTAGATACGCAGTATTTT. Translation: CASSQWTGVDTQYF.

V gene TRBV30 combines with J gene TRBJ2-2; 9 bases agree with TRBD1. Germline V gene lookup returns CDR1 GTSNPN and CDR2 SVGIG (reference sequence). Trimming cost V 4 bases and J 6 bases; bases outside gene matches: 6. The CDR3 contains 14 residues. CDR3 DNA: TGTGCCTGGACTCCCTGGACAGGGGCCGGGGAGCTGTTTTTT. The encoded protein is CAWTPWTGAGELFF.

V usage is TRBV18 and J usage is TRBJ2-4; a weak D match, TRBD1 (5 bases). The CDR3 contains 14 residues. V gave up 5 bases and J gave up 0 bases, with 8 bases separating them. Per germline, CDR1 KGHSH and CDR2 LQKENI. In DNA, the CDR3 is TGTGCCAGCTCAGACAGTCTAGCCAAAAACATTCAGTACTTC. Translating gives CASSDSLAKNIQYF.

This chain joins TRBV6-6 and TRBJ1-3, with D unclear. Between the trimmed V and J ends, which lost 2 bases and 0 bases, there was a span of 11 bases. The CDR3 is 16 amino acids. In germline, CDR1 is MNHNY, CDR2 SVGAGI (reference sequence). CDR3 residues: CASSYGVLASGNTIYF. CDR3 coding DNA: TGTGCCAGCAGTTACGGTGTGTTGGCCTCTGGAAACACCATATATTTT.

Only a few counts were recorded for this clone. V usage is TRBV6-6 and J usage is TRBJ2-7; the D gene is possibly TRBD2 (6 bases). V gave up 5 bases and J gave up 0 bases, with 11 bases separating them. Germline V gene sequence: CDR1 MNHNY, CDR2 SVGAGI (reference sequence). The CDR3 runs 14 residues. The CDR3 loop is CASSRDLSSYEQYF. CDR3 nucleotides: TGTGCCAGCAGTAGGGACTTGAGCTCCTACGAGCAGTACTTC.

The chain combines TRBV7-2 with TRBJ1-2; 12 bases align to TRBD1. The germline V gene has CDR1 SGHTA and CDR2 FQGNSA. This CDR3 is built from 18 residues. Germline trimming cut 1 base from V and 4 bases from J; bases unmatched to any gene: 10. The CDR3 loop reads CASSLGGGQGAPIYGYTF. The CDR3 nucleotides read TGTGCCAGCAGCTTAGGAGGGGGACAGGGGGCCCCCATCTATGGCTACACCTTC. Full variable domain (outside the CDR3, taken from reference TRBV7-2 and TRBJ1-2): GAGVSQSPSNKVTEKGKDVELRCDPISGHTALYWYRQSLGQGLEFLIYFQGNSAPDKSGLPSDRFSAERTGGSVSTLTIQRTQQEDSAVYLCASSLGGGQGAPIYGYTFGSGTRLTVV.

The chain couples TRBV6-5 to TRBJ1-3; D is possibly TRBD1 (6 bases). V gave up 3 bases and J gave up 3 bases, with 15 bases separating them. This CDR3 has 16 residues. The germline V gene encodes CDR1 MNHEY and CDR2 SVGAGI. This chain's CDR3 is CASSYRWGRFGNTIYF. CDR3 DNA sequence: TGTGCCAGCAGTTATAGGTGGGGGCGTTTTGGAAACACCATATATTTT.

The rearrangement joins TRBV11-2 to TRBJ1-3, with 7 bases lining up with TRBD1. Germline V gives CDR1 SGHAT, CDR2 FQNNGV. V dropped 1 base and J dropped 2; count of bases not matched to a gene: 11. The CDR3 runs to 18 residues. In DNA, the CDR3 is TGTGCCAGCAGCTTAGCCCCCTGGGACAGTCTTGCTGGAAACACCATATATTTT. It translates to CASSLAPWDSLAGNTIYF. Variable domain in full (rest from reference TRBV11-2 and TRBJ1-3): EAGVAQSPRYKIIEKRQSVAFWCNPISGHATLYWYQQILGQGPKLLIQFQNNGVVDDSQLPKDRFSAERLKGVDSTLKIQPAKLEDSAVYLCASSLAPWDSLAGNTIYFGEGSWLTVV.

The rearrangement joins TRBV7-2 to TRBJ1-2; 8 bases line up with TRBD1. In germline, CDR1 is SGHTA, CDR2 FQGNSA. The V and J ends lost 1 base and 3 bases, in that order; junction bases with no gene match: 4. The CDR3 runs 15 residues. The CDR3 sequence is CASSLVAGGDYGYTF. In DNA form, the CDR3 reads TGTGCCAGCAGCTTAGTGGCAGGGGGCGACTATGGCTACACCTTC.

This rearrangement joins TRBV18 to TRBJ1-2, with a weak D call TRBD1 (6 bases). CDR1 is KGHSH, CDR2 LQKENI, per germline. The CDR3 length is 15 residues. V was trimmed by 5 bases and J by 4 bases, leaving 17 bases between them. The CDR3 nucleotides are TGTGCCAGCTCATTATCGTCACAGGGCACCTATGGCTACACCTTC. Translation: CASSLSSQGTYGYTF.

The chain has TRBV6-1 and TRBJ2-7; 7 nucleotides agree with TRBD1. The CDR3 spans 16 residues. Losses at the gene ends were 4 bases for V and 2 bases for J; bases not matched to a gene: 11. Germline-derived CDR1 and CDR2 are MNHNS and SASEGT. CDR3 loop: CASSALGTGAAYEQYF. The CDR3 DNA reads as TGTGCCAGCAGTGCACTGGGAACAGGGGCAGCCTACGAGCAGTACTTC.

The V call is TRBV10-3, the J call TRBJ2-3; D unresolved. V lost 3 bases, J lost 5 bases, and 3 bases lay in between. The CDR3 spans 11 residues. Looked up from germline, CDR1 is ENHRY and CDR2 is SYGVKD. CDR3 sequence: CAISDLDTQYF. CDR3 in DNA: TGTGCCATCAGTGATCTAGATACGCAGTATTTT.

There are a few counts of this clone. The chain couples TRBV5-1 to TRBJ1-2; D remains ambiguous. The CDR3 extends over 14 amino acids. V gave up 1 base and J gave up 0 bases, with 7 bases separating them. Germline CDR1 and CDR2: SGHRS and YFSETQ. CDR3 amino acids: CASSLTGSNYGYTF. DNA of the CDR3: TGCGCCAGCAGCTTGACGGGGTCTAACTATGGCTACACCTTC.

This chain uses TRBV5-1 with TRBJ1-4, with 7 bases matching TRBD1. The CDR3 covers 17 residues. The germline CDR1 and CDR2 sequences are SGHRS and YFSETQ. J gave up 0 bases and V 4 bases, and 9 bases lay outside the gene matches. This chain's CDR3 is CASSVSGGSPTNEKLFF. CDR3 sequence (DNA): TGCGCCAGCAGCGTTTCAGGGGGGAGTCCAACTAATGAAAAACTGTTTTTT.

The rearrangement links TRBV5-6 to TRBJ2-7; D may be TRBD1 (5 bases). CDR3 length: 14 residues. V gave up 4 bases and J gave up 0 bases, with 11 bases separating them. CDR1 SGHDT and CDR2 YYEEEE come from the germline V gene. CDR3 amino acids: CASSLQGSSYEQYF. As DNA, the CDR3 is TGTGCCAGCAGCCTCCAGGGCAGCTCCTACGAGCAGTACTTC.

The rearrangement links TRBV24-1 to TRBJ2-3, with 9 bases matching TRBD2. The germline V gene has CDR1 KGHDR and CDR2 SFDVKD. The CDR3 is 13 amino acids. The V segment lost 4 bases and the J segment 14 bases; nucleotides outside the gene matches: 9. CDR3 in amino acids: CATSESAGGRSYF. The CDR3 nucleotides read TGTGCCACCAGTGAGTCTGCGGGGGGGCGTTCGTATTTT.

V is TRBV7-8 and J is TRBJ2-7, with 7 bases fitting TRBD2. The CDR3 spans 14 residues. J gave up 2 bases and V 5 bases, and 6 bases lay outside the gene matches. Germline V CDR1 and CDR2: SGHVS, FQNEAQ. The CDR3 DNA follows: TGTGCCAGCAGCACCCAGCGGGACGCCTACGAGCAGTACTTC. Amino acid sequence: CASSTQRDAYEQYF. Full variable domain (outside the CDR3, taken from reference TRBV7-8 and TRBJ2-7): GAGVSQSPRYKVAKRGQDVALRCDPISGHVSLFWYQQALGQGPEFLTYFQNEAQLDKSGLPSDRFFAERPEGSVSTLKIQRTQQEDSAVYLCASSTQRDAYEQYFGPGTRLTVT.

V is TRBV18 and J is TRBJ1-2; weak D call: TRBD1 (6 bases). Germline assignment: CDR1 KGHSH and CDR2 LQKENI. V dropped 6 bases and J dropped 4 bases, with 15 bases sitting between them. CDR3 length: 14 residues. CDR3: CASSPSGQSYGYTF. CDR3 bases: TGTGCCAGCTCCCCTTCCGGACAGAGCTATGGCTACACCTTC.

The CDR3 DNA is TGCGCCAGCGTGGCACAGGACACAGATACGCAGTATTTT. Translating gives CASVAQDTDTQYF. This chain uses TRBV5-1 with TRBJ2-3; TRBD1 might be the D (5 bases). Between the trimmed V and J ends, which lost 7 bases and 2 bases, there was a span of 11 bases. The CDR3 covers 13 residues. Per germline, CDR1 SGHRS and CDR2 YFSETQ.